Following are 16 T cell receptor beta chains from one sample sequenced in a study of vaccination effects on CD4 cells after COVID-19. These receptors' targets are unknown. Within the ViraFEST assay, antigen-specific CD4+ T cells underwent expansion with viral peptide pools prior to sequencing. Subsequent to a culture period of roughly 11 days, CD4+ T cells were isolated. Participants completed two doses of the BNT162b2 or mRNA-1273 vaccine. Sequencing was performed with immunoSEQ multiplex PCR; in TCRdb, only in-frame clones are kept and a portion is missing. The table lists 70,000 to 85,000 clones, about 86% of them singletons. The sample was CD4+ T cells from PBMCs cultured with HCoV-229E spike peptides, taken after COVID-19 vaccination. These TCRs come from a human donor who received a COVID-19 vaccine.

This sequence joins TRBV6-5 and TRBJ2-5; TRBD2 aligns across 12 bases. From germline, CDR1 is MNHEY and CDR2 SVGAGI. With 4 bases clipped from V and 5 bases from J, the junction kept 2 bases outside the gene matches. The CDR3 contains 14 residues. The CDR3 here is CASSSGLAGETQYF. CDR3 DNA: TGTGCCAGCAGTTCCGGACTAGCGGGGGAGACCCAGTACTTC.

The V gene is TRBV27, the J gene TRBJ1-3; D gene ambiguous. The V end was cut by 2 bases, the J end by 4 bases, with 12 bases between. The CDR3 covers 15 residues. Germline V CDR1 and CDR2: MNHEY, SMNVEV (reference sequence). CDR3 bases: TGTGCCAGCAGTTTAAAATTCGGAGGGGGAAACACCATATATTTT. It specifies CASSLKFGGGNTIYF.

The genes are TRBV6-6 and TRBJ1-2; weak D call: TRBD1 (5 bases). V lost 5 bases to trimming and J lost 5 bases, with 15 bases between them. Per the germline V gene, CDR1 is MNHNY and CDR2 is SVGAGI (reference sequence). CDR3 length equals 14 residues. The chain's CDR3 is CASSQAGLRYGYTF. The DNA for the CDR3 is TGTGCCAGCAGTCAGGCGGGACTTCGTTATGGCTACACCTTC.

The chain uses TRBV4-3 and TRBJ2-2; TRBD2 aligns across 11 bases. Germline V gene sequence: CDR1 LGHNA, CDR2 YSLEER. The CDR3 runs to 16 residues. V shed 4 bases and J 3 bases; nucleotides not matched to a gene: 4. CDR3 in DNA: TGCGCCAGCAGCCTCCGACTAGCGGGGTACACCGGGGAGCTGTTTTTT. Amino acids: CASSLRLAGYTGELFF.

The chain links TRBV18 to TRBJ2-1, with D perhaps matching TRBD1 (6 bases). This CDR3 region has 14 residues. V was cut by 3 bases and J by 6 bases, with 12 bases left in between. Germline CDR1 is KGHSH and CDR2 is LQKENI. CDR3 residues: CASSPQGSGNEQFF. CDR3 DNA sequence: TGTGCCAGCTCACCGCAGGGGTCGGGCAATGAGCAGTTCTTC. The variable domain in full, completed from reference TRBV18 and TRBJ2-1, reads NAGVMQNPRHLVRRRGQEARLRCSPMKGHSHVYWYRQLPEEGLKFMVYLQKENIIDESGMPKERFSAEFPKEGPSILRIQQVVRGDSAAYFCASSPQGSGNEQFFGPGTRLTVL.

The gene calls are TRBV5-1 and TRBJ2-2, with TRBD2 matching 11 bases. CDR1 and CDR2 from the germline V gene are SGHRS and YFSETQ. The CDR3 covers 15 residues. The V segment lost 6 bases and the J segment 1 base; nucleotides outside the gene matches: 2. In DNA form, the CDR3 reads TGCGCCAGCATTGGGACTAGCGGGAACACCGGGGAGCTGTTTTTT. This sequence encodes CASIGTSGNTGELFF. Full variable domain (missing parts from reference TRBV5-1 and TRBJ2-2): KAGVTQTPRYLIKTRGQQVTLSCSPISGHRSVSWYQQTPGQGLQFLFEYFSETQRNKGNFPGRFSGRQFSNSRSEMNVSTLELGDSALYLCASIGTSGNTGELFFGEGSRLTVL.

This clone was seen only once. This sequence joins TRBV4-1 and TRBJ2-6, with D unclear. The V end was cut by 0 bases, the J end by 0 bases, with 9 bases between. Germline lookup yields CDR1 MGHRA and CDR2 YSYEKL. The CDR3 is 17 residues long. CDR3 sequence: CASSQDRAFSGANVLTF. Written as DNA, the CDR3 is TGCGCCAGCAGCCAAGATCGGGCGTTCTCTGGGGCCAACGTCCTGACTTTC.

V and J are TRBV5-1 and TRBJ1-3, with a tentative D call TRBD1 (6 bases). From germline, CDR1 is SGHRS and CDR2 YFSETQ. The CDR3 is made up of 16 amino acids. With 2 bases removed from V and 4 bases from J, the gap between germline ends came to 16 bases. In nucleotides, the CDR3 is TGCGCCAGCAGCTTTATTGGCCCGGGACAAGGAAACACCATATATTTT. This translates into CASSFIGPGQGNTIYF.

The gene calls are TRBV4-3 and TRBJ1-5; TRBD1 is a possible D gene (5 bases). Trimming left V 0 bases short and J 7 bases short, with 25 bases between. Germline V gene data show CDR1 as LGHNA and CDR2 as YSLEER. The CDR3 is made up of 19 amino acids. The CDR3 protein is CASSQDLLYGAAEPQPQHF. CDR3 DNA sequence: TGCGCCAGCAGCCAAGATCTTCTATATGGGGCGGCCGAACCGCAGCCCCAGCATTTT.

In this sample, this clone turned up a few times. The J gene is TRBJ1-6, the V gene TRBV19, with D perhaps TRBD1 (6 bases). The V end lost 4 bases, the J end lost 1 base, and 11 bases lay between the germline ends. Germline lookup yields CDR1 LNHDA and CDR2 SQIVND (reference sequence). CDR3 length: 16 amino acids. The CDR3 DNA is TGTGCCAGTAGTACCCAACAGGGATCCTATAATTCACCCCTCCACTTT. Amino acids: CASSTQQGSYNSPLHF.

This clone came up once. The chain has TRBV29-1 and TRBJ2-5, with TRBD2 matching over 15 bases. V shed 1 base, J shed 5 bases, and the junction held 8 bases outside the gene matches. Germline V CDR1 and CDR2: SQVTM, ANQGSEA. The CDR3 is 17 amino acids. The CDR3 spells CSVEVGLAGGPRETQYF. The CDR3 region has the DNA TGCAGCGTTGAAGTCGGACTAGCGGGGGGGCCACGCGAGACCCAGTACTTC.

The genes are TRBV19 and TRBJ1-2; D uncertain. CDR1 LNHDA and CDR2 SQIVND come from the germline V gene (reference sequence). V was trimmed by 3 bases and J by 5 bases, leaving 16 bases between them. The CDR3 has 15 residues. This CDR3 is CASSMLGSSWYGYTF. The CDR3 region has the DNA TGTGCCAGTAGTATGCTAGGGTCGTCATGGTATGGCTACACCTTC.

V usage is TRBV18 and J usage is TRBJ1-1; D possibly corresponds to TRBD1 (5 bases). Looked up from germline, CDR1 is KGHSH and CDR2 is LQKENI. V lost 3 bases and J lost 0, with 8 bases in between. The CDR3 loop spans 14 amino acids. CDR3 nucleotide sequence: TGTGCCAGCTCACCGGGGCCTTTGAACACTGAAGCTTTCTTT. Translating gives CASSPGPLNTEAFF. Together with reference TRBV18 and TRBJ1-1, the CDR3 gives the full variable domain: NAGVMQNPRHLVRRRGQEARLRCSPMKGHSHVYWYRQLPEEGLKFMVYLQKENIIDESGMPKERFSAEFPKEGPSILRIQQVVRGDSAAYFCASSPGPLNTEAFFGQGTRLTVV.

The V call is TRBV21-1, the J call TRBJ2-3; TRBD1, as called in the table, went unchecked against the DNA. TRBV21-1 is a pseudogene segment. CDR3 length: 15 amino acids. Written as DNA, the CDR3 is TGTGCCAGCAGCATCCAGGTACACAGCACAGATACGCAGTATTTT. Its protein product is CASSIQVHSTDTQYF.

The CDR3 sequence is CASSQVGSGQNYGYTF. The CDR3 DNA is TGTGCCAGCAGCCAAGTTGGCTCCGGGCAAAACTATGGCTACACCTTC. The chain combines TRBV3-1 (or the pseudogene TRBV3-2) with TRBJ1-2; D remains unclear. With 1 base removed from V and 2 bases from J, the gap between germline ends came to 14 bases. The CDR3 is made up of 16 amino acids. CDR1 and CDR2 from the germline V gene are LGHDT and YNNKEL (reference sequence).

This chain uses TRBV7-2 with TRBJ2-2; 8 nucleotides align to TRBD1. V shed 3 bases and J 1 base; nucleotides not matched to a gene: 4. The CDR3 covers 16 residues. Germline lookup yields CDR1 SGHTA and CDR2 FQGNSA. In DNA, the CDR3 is TGTGCCAGCAGCTTCGCAGGGGGCCTGAACACCGGGGAGCTGTTTTTT. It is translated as CASSFAGGLNTGELFF.